The clone carrying this T cell receptor beta chain was recorded at least ten times. The antigen is not known. The data stem from a study of T-cell reconstitution after alpha-beta-depleted transplantation in children. The study, taken as a whole, reports: The study reportedly traced alpha-beta T cells about two months after transplant to several hundred expanded graft clones. Surviving recipient T cells and thymic progenitors accounted for the high day-60 TCRbeta diversity observed in some patients. T cells produced anew were the main source of T-cell counts and diversity one year after transplant.

The CDR3 consists of 16 residues. Per germline, CDR1 SGDLS and CDR2 YYNGEE. V gave up 4 bases and J gave up 5 bases; unmatched junction bases: 12. Unique molecular identifiers were incorporated during preparation of the TCRbeta library. Each CDR3 protein gets one entry after TCRdb re-called the PCR reads with MiXCR. The top ten clones hold 23% of a sample with around 300,000 distinct CDR3 sequences, 11% of them seen once. This receptor was identified in a male patient aged 2-9 years who had a stem cell transplant for chronic granulomatous disease, so the T cells may come from the graft donor. The sample here was peripheral blood, taken 180 days after TCRalphabeta/CD19-depleted stem cell transplant. This chain links TRBV9 with TRBJ2-5; 9 nucleotides line up with TRBD1. CDR3 bases: TGTGCCAGCAGCCCCCATCCGGGACAGGGATCGGAGACCCAGTACTTC. Its translation: CASSPHPGQGSETQYF.